A selection of T cell receptor beta chains follows, all from one sample in a study of T cells in Graves' hyperthyroidism and ophthalmopathy. TCRdb reanalysed the multiplex PCR reads using MiXCR and keeps one entry per CDR3 protein. The sample carries 800,000 or so distinct CDR3 sequences, roughly 37% recorded once. Sequencing was performed on blood. These receptors were collected from a man between 18 and 35 years old with Graves' hyperthyroidism. The CDR3 runs from the conserved cysteine through the conserved F or W. Each record gives: V gene, J gene, D gene, CDR3 protein. D genes are given only for firm matches.

v_gene: TRBV6-2/TRBV6-3; j_gene: TRBJ2-7; d_gene: NA; CDR3aa: CASSYSVYEQYF
v_gene: TRBV7-9; j_gene: TRBJ2-7; d_gene: NA; CDR3aa: CASSLSPGHGYEQYF
v_gene: TRBV5-1; j_gene: TRBJ1-4; d_gene: TRBD1; CDR3aa: CASSWNRGGNEKLFF
v_gene: TRBV19; j_gene: TRBJ1-4; d_gene: NA; CDR3aa: CASSKRQDRNEKLFF
v_gene: TRBV30; j_gene: TRBJ2-7; d_gene: NA; CDR3aa: CAWSVSSSYEQYF
v_gene: TRBV10-3; j_gene: TRBJ1-5; d_gene: NA; CDR3aa: CASIGGSGLNQPQHF
v_gene: TRBV6-5; j_gene: TRBJ1-1; d_gene: NA; CDR3aa: CASSWPTTGVWTEAFF
v_gene: TRBV29-1; j_gene: TRBJ2-2; d_gene: TRBD2; CDR3aa: CSSPGLAGVTGELFF
v_gene: TRBV4-2; j_gene: TRBJ1-5; d_gene: NA; CDR3aa: CASSQARQGNQPQHF
v_gene: TRBV11-2; j_gene: TRBJ1-1; d_gene: TRBD1; CDR3aa: CASSPSDRGITEAFF
v_gene: TRBV19; j_gene: TRBJ2-2; d_gene: NA; CDR3aa: CASSMGSGQVLTGELFF
v_gene: TRBV25-1; j_gene: TRBJ1-1; d_gene: NA; CDR3aa: CASSESGGAFF
v_gene: TRBV7-9; j_gene: TRBJ1-3; d_gene: NA; CDR3aa: CASTPRDTRNTIYF
v_gene: TRBV19; j_gene: TRBJ1-2; d_gene: NA; CDR3aa: CASTAGVYYGYTF
v_gene: TRBV2; j_gene: TRBJ2-2; d_gene: NA; CDR3aa: CASVHKTKSNTGELFF
v_gene: TRBV9; j_gene: TRBJ1-1; d_gene: NA; CDR3aa: CASTGSLNTEAFF
v_gene: TRBV12-3/TRBV12-4; j_gene: TRBJ1-6; d_gene: TRBD1; CDR3aa: CASTLGTGSFNSPLHF
v_gene: TRBV20-1; j_gene: TRBJ2-5; d_gene: NA; CDR3aa: CSASLGAETQYF
v_gene: TRBV6-1; j_gene: TRBJ1-5; d_gene: NA; CDR3aa: CASSEESRAQHF
v_gene: TRBV9; j_gene: TRBJ1-4; d_gene: NA; CDR3aa: CASSAGGEKLFF
v_gene: TRBV7-2; j_gene: TRBJ2-6; d_gene: NA; CDR3aa: CASSVAGGNGANVLTF
v_gene: TRBV19; j_gene: TRBJ1-2; d_gene: NA; CDR3aa: CASSIGPLLNGYTF
v_gene: TRBV9; j_gene: TRBJ2-2; d_gene: NA; CDR3aa: CASSQEWGAARTGELFF
v_gene: TRBV5-1; j_gene: TRBJ2-2; d_gene: TRBD1; CDR3aa: CASNWDRGAGELFF
v_gene: TRBV12-3/TRBV12-4; j_gene: TRBJ1-6; d_gene: TRBD1; CDR3aa: CASSLGTAENSPLHF
v_gene: TRBV20-1; j_gene: TRBJ1-4; d_gene: NA; CDR3aa: CSARDRGAANEKLFF
v_gene: TRBV9; j_gene: TRBJ1-1; d_gene: TRBD1; CDR3aa: CASSVEGQGARTEAFF
v_gene: TRBV6-5; j_gene: TRBJ1-4; d_gene: NA; CDR3aa: CASSYSRAEKLFF
v_gene: TRBV7-3; j_gene: TRBJ1-1; d_gene: NA; CDR3aa: CASSLQPRSMNTEAFF
v_gene: TRBV7-9; j_gene: TRBJ2-7; d_gene: TRBD1; CDR3aa: CASSPRGQSYEQYF
v_gene: TRBV5-4; j_gene: TRBJ1-2; d_gene: NA; CDR3aa: CASSLAPEARYGYTF
v_gene: TRBV12-3/TRBV12-4; j_gene: TRBJ1-5; d_gene: TRBD1; CDR3aa: CASRQQVVLGGSQPQHF
v_gene: TRBV11-3; j_gene: TRBJ2-5; d_gene: NA; CDR3aa: CASSFAKEETQYF
v_gene: TRBV27; j_gene: TRBJ1-1; d_gene: NA; CDR3aa: CASSERGWDTEAFF
v_gene: TRBV4-3; j_gene: TRBJ1-4; d_gene: NA; CDR3aa: CASSLAPLGDEKLFF
v_gene: TRBV9; j_gene: TRBJ1-1; d_gene: NA; CDR3aa: CASSQRGVGTEAFF
v_gene: TRBV12-3/TRBV12-4; j_gene: TRBJ2-7; d_gene: TRBD1; CDR3aa: CASSLGGQGGSYEQYF
v_gene: TRBV6-1; j_gene: TRBJ1-1; d_gene: NA; CDR3aa: CAGNRRLAIAEAFF
v_gene: TRBV19; j_gene: TRBJ1-5; d_gene: TRBD1; CDR3aa: CASSITGDQPQHF
v_gene: TRBV5-8; j_gene: TRBJ1-1; d_gene: NA; CDR3aa: CASRDVDTEAFF
v_gene: TRBV9; j_gene: TRBJ1-5; d_gene: TRBD1; CDR3aa: CASSGTGGKQPQHF
v_gene: TRBV6-6; j_gene: TRBJ2-7; d_gene: TRBD2; CDR3aa: CASFSTSGVYEQYF
v_gene: TRBV15; j_gene: TRBJ2-7; d_gene: NA; CDR3aa: CATSSGMEPLLSYEQYF
v_gene: TRBV2; j_gene: TRBJ2-7; d_gene: NA; CDR3aa: CASSVSQAQYF
v_gene: TRBV6-5; j_gene: TRBJ1-5; d_gene: NA; CDR3aa: CASSSWGTPQHF
v_gene: TRBV7-8; j_gene: TRBJ1-1; d_gene: NA; CDR3aa: CASRGIPRGNTEAFF
v_gene: TRBV20-1; j_gene: TRBJ1-5; d_gene: NA; CDR3aa: CSARDTGDNQPQHF
v_gene: TRBV20-1; j_gene: TRBJ2-7; d_gene: TRBD1; CDR3aa: CSASLGDSSYEQYF
v_gene: TRBV2; j_gene: TRBJ1-1; d_gene: NA; CDR3aa: CASSMSGAEAFF